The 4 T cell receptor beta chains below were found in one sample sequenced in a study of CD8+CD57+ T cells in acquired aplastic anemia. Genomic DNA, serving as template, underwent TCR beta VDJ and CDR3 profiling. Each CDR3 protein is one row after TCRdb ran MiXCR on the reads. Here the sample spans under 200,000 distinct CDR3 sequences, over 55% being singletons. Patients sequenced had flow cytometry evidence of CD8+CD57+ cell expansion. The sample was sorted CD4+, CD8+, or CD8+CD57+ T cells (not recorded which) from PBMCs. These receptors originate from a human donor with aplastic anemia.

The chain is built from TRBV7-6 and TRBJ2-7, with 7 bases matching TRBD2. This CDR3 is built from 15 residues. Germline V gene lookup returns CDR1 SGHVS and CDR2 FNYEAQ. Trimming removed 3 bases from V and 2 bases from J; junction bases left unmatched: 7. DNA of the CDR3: TGTGCCAGCAGCTTTCGGGACTACGGCGCCTACGAGCAGTACTTC. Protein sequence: CASSFRDYGAYEQYF.

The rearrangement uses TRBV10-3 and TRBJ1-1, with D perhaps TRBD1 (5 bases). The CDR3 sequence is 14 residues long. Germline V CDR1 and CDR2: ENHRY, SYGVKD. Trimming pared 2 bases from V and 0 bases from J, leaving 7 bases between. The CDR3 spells CAISETGLNTEAFF. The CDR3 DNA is TGTGCCATCAGTGAGACAGGCTTGAACACTGAAGCTTTCTTT.

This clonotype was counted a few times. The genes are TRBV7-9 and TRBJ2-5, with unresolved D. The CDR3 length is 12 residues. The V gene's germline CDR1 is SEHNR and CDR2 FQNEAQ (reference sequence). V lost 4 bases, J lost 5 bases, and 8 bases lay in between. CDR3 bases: TGTGCCAGCAGCTCCTGGGCGGAGACCCAGTACTTC. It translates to CASSSWAETQYF.

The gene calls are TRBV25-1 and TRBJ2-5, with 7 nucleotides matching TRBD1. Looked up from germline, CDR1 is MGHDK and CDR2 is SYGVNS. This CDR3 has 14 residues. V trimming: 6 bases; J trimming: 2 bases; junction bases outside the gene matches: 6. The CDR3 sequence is CASRSRTGQETQYF. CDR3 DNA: TGTGCCAGCAGGTCCCGGACAGGTCAAGAGACCCAGTACTTC.